The 15 T cell receptor beta chains listed next were all sequenced from one sample in a study of glioma-infiltrating T cells (TCRdb year 2016). TCRdb shows the sequencer as Illumina MiSeq. TCR alpha and beta CDR3 regions were amplified with the iRepertoire nested amplicon-rescue multiplex PCR (arm-PCR) platform from RNA. TCRdb ran its own pipeline on the public reads, namely fastp trimming at Q25 and MiXCR clone calling, and kept in-frame beta chains. Each CDR3 protein gets just one entry, which takes the most common genes and DNA from the rows behind it. The sample table records about 140,000 distinct CDR3 sequences; about two fifths of these occur just once. The biggest ten clones account for about 18% of the sample. Sequences were obtained from glioma tissue, nonneoplastic brain tissue, or PBMCs (not recorded which). Source of these receptors: a human donor with low-grade glioma or glioblastoma, undergoing nonglioma brain surgery, or in good health (not recorded which).

This clonotype occurred a few times. The chain carries TRBV12-3 or TRBV12-4 and TRBJ2-5; no definite D call. There are 15 residues in the CDR3. V was clipped by 3 bases and J by 5 bases, with 16 bases between them. CDR3: CASSFGRSPLETQYF. The DNA of the CDR3 is TGTGCCAGCAGTTTTGGACGCTCACCCTTGGAGACCCAGTACTTC.

The genes are TRBV27 and TRBJ2-7; 9 bases fit TRBD1. CDR3 size: 13 residues. Germline assignment: CDR1 MNHEY and CDR2 SMNVEV (reference sequence). V shed 5 bases and J 3 bases; nucleotides not matched to a gene: 2. The DNA for the CDR3 is TGTGCCAGCAGTGGGACAGGGTTCTACGAGCAGTACTTC. Translating it yields CASSGTGFYEQYF.

There are a few counts of this clonotype. J is TRBJ2-7 and V is TRBV20-1; D is uncertain. This CDR3 is 13 amino acids long. CDR1 and CDR2 (germline): DFQATT, SNEGSKA (reference sequence). V was clipped by 6 bases and J by 3 bases, with 15 bases between them. The CDR3 spells CSAPQVSIYEQYF. CDR3 sequence (DNA): TGCAGTGCACCCCAGGTCTCCATCTACGAGCAGTACTTC.

This clonotype was found a few times. The chain links TRBV7-2 to TRBJ1-1, with D perhaps matching TRBD1 (5 bases). The V gene lost 1 base and the J gene lost 3 bases, with 9 bases spanning the gap. Looked up from germline, CDR1 is SGHTA and CDR2 is FQGNSA. This CDR3 comprises 14 residues. CDR3 bases: TGTGCCAGCAGCTTAGGGGGCAAGCACACTGAAGCTTTCTTT. This codes for CASSLGGKHTEAFF.

The chain has TRBV6-4 and TRBJ1-1; D is uncertain. The V end lost 4 bases, the J end lost 0 bases, and 6 bases lay between the germline ends. This CDR3 is 13 amino acids long. Germline lookup yields CDR1 MRHNA and CDR2 SNTAGT. The CDR3 spells CASSATLNTEAFF. The CDR3 region has the DNA TGTGCCAGCAGTGCAACACTGAACACTGAAGCTTTCTTT.

The chain has TRBV6-2 or TRBV6-3 and TRBJ2-3; TRBD2 aligns across 10 bases. Germline CDR1 is MNHEY and CDR2 is SVGEGT. V lost 7 bases, J lost 4 bases, and 8 bases stayed unmatched. This CDR3 has 15 amino acids. The CDR3 bases are TGTGCCAGCACCCGGCTAGCGGGGGTTGCAGATACGCAGTATTTT. Its protein product is CASTRLAGVADTQYF.

This clonotype was seen only a few times. In nucleotides, the CDR3 is TGCGCCAGCAGCCAAGAAGTGACAGGGGTTCGGTCACCCCTCCACTTT. This gives the protein CASSQEVTGVRSPLHF. V usage is TRBV4-3 and J usage is TRBJ1-6; the match to TRBD1 covers 8 bases. The J segment lost 10 bases and the V segment lost 0 bases, leaving 8 bases of the junction unmatched. Germline V CDR1 and CDR2: LGHNA, YSLEER. The CDR3 loop spans 16 amino acids.

This clonotype has at least ten counts. The rearrangement joins TRBV6-2 or TRBV6-3 to TRBJ2-1; TRBD2 aligns across 9 bases. CDR3 length equals 17 residues. Germline V gene sequence: CDR1 MNHEY, CDR2 SVGEGT. The ends lost 5 bases at V and 5 bases at J; junction bases unmatched: 13. In DNA, the CDR3 is TGTGCCAGCAGTGATACTCCTAGCGGGGCGCCTAACAATGAGCAGTTCTTC. Translating gives CASSDTPSGAPNNEQFF.

This clonotype has at least ten counts. This chain connects TRBV27 to TRBJ2-1; the D gene is possibly TRBD2 (6 bases). V dropped 5 bases and J dropped 10 bases, with 15 bases sitting between them. CDR3 length equals 13 residues. In germline, CDR1 is MNHEY, CDR2 SMNVEV (reference sequence). The CDR3 reads CASSPDRAGEQFF. CDR3 coding DNA: TGTGCCAGCAGTCCCGACCGGGCGGGAGAGCAGTTCTTC.

The table lists this clonotype with a few counts. The V call is TRBV6-2 or TRBV6-3, the J call TRBJ1-5; D not resolved. Germline loops: CDR1 MNHEY, CDR2 SVGEGT. V gave up 1 base and J gave up 6 bases, with 4 bases separating them. The CDR3 has 12 amino acids. The CDR3 nucleotides are TGTGCCAGCAGTTACTGGGGTCAGCCCCAGCATTTT. As protein: CASSYWGQPQHF.

Ten or more counts support this clonotype. The CDR3 here is CSASWLETQYF. The CDR3, as DNA: TGCAGTGCTAGCTGGTTGGAGACCCAGTACTTC. This chain uses TRBV20-1 with TRBJ2-5; D is uncertain. The CDR3 sequence is 11 residues long. The V and J ends lost 3 bases and 5 bases respectively, with 7 bases between them. In germline, CDR1 is DFQATT, CDR2 SNEGSKA (reference sequence).

In the case of this clonotype: Since a much larger clone is just one base distant, this may be a read error. This chain connects TRBV6-6 to TRBJ1-2; D not certain. Germline-derived CDR1 and CDR2 are MNHNY and SVGAGI (reference sequence). The CDR3 covers 13 residues. Trimming stripped 2 bases from V and 8 bases from J, with 12 bases between. CDR3 bases: TGTGCCAGCAGTTACAGGCTGCGTGGAGGCTACACCTTC. It encodes CASSYRLRGGYTF.

The rearrangement joins TRBV7-9 to TRBJ1-5, with D maybe TRBD1 (5 bases). The germline V gene encodes CDR1 SEHNR and CDR2 FQNEAQ (reference sequence). This CDR3 comprises 16 residues. V was trimmed by 0 bases and J by 5 bases, leaving 14 bases between them. CDR3 nucleotides: TGTGCCAGCAGCTTAGCGCGGGCAGGGCTTCATCAGCCCCAGCATTTT. It translates to CASSLARAGLHQPQHF.

J is TRBJ2-7 and V is TRBV11-2, with D maybe TRBD2 (6 bases). Trimming took 3 bases from V and 4 from J, leaving 13 bases between them. The V gene's germline CDR1 is SGHAT and CDR2 FQNNGV. The CDR3 extends over 14 amino acids. The CDR3 reads CASSFGTGTYEQYF. The DNA of the CDR3 is TGTGCCAGCAGCTTCGGGACGGGGACTTACGAGCAGTACTTC.

The table lists this clonotype with a few counts. J is TRBJ2-7 and V is TRBV29-1, with a tentative D call TRBD1 (6 bases). V was pared by 2 bases and J by 3 bases, with 11 bases between. CDR3 size: 13 residues. Germline V gene sequence: CDR1 SQVTM, CDR2 ANQGSEA. CDR3 bases: TGCAGCGTTGAACCCGCGACAGGCTACGAGCAGTACTTC. Translating it yields CSVEPATGYEQYF.